The present T cell receptor beta chain was sequenced within a study of OX40 agonist ivuxolimab in advanced cancers. Study-wide context: One patient with hepatocellular carcinoma and two with cutaneous melanoma, three in all, had partial responses.

This CDR3 region has 13 residues. The germline CDR1 and CDR2 sequences are LNHDA and SQIVND (reference sequence). With V trimmed by 7 bases and J by 8 bases, 10 bases remained unmatched. The protocol was immunoSEQ multiplex PCR, while the TCRdb copy is restricted to in-frame clones and leaves out a portion. The sample includes some 150,000 clones, about 93% of them seen just once. The chain couples TRBV19 to TRBJ1-2, with 7 bases matching TRBD1. The specimen comprised CD4+ or CD8+ T cells sorted from blood, sampled in a trial of the OX40 agonist ivuxolimab. This TCR came from an adult with an advanced solid tumor such as melanoma, head and neck, liver or kidney cancer. CDR3 sequence reads: CASTPTGTEGYTF. In DNA form, the CDR3 reads TGTGCCAGTACCCCGACAGGGACAGAGGGCTACACCTTC.